This T cell receptor beta chain is drawn from a study of Ad26.COV2.S vaccination and SARS-CoV-2 variants. A remark on this clone: Its cognate antigen is unknown.

Study results and caveats: Breadth, reportedly substantial, characterized the spike-specific CD8+ and CD4+ T cell responses after vaccination.

Specified treatment: 19 received Ad26.COV2.S at low or high dose, single or two shots; several received placebo; per-sample allocation not given. Specimens were obtained on day 63 following the first vaccine or placebo injection. Using immunoSEQ multiplex PCR, the repertoire was profiled, and TCRdb retains in-frame clones only, with some absent. Of around 310,000 clones listed, almost 90% were seen once; the top ten hold approximately 5%. Sequencing was performed on peripheral blood, taken in a trial of Ad26.COV2.S vaccine versus placebo. This TCR derives from a person between 18 and 59 years old who received the Ad26.COV2.S COVID-19 vaccine or a placebo.

The CDR3 nucleotides are TGTGCTAGTGGTCCAGGGGATAGCAATCAGCCCCAGCATTTT. This gives the protein CASGPGDSNQPQHF. V and J are TRBV12-5 and TRBJ1-5; the D gene is possibly TRBD1 (6 bases). The germline gives CDR1 LGHNT, CDR2 FRNRAP. This CDR3 region has 14 residues. The V end was cut by 5 bases, the J end by 0 bases, with 8 bases between.